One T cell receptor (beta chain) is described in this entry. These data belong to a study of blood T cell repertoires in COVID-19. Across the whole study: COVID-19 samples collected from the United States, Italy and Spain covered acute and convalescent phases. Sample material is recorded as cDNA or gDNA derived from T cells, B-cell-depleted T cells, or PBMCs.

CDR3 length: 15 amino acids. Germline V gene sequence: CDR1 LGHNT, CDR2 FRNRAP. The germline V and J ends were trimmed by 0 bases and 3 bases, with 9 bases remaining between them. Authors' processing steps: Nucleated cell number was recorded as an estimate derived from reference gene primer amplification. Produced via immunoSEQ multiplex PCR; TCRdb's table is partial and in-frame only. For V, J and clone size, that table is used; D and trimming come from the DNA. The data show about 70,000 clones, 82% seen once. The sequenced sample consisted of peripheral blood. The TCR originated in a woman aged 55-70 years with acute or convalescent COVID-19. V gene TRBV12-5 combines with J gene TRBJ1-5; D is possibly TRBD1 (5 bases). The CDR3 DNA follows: TGTGCTAGTGGTTTGGTACAGGAGATCAATCAGCCCCAGCATTTT. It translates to CASGLVQEINQPQHF.